Each of the 24 T cell receptor beta chains below was sequenced from the same sample in a study of blood T cell repertoires in COVID-19. Some clones are missing from TCRdb's copy, which holds only in-frame ones; the method was immunoSEQ multiplex PCR. The sample shows roughly 280,000 clones, roughly nine tenths of them seen only once. Sequenced material: PBMCs or T cells enriched from blood (not recorded which). The receptor set was obtained from a woman between 18 and 29 years old who had recovered from COVID-19.

The rearrangement uses TRBV5-1 and TRBJ2-5, with TRBD2 matching over 7 bases. Germline CDR1 is SGHRS and CDR2 is YFSETQ. This CDR3 region has 15 residues. The V and J ends lost 4 bases and 5 bases, in that order; junction bases with no gene match: 11. The CDR3 reads CASSPGLVSLETQYF. In nucleotides, the CDR3 is TGCGCCAGCAGCCCAGGACTAGTATCCTTGGAGACCCAGTACTTC.

The chain employs TRBV14 and TRBJ1-6, with TRBD1 identical over 9 bases. Per germline, CDR1 SGHDN and CDR2 FVKESK. The ends lost 1 base at V and 11 bases at J; junction bases unmatched: 6. The CDR3 is made up of 15 amino acids. CDR3 protein: CASSQGAGTGTPLHF. The CDR3 DNA follows: TGTGCCAGCAGCCAAGGGGCCGGGACAGGGACACCCCTCCACTTT.

This chain joins TRBV7-9 and TRBJ1-3, with D perhaps matching TRBD1 (5 bases). The CDR3 consists of 14 residues. The germline V gene encodes CDR1 SEHNR and CDR2 FQNEAQ (reference sequence). V dropped 5 bases and J dropped 1 base, with 9 bases sitting between them. The CDR3 loop is CASSRQSSGNTIYF. CDR3 sequence (DNA): TGTGCCAGCAGCCGACAGAGTTCTGGAAACACCATATATTTT.

The chain employs TRBV18 and TRBJ1-4, with D perhaps matching TRBD1 (6 bases). The CDR3 length is 15 residues. Trimming took 2 bases from V and 7 from J, leaving 14 bases between them. Germline loops: CDR1 KGHSH, CDR2 LQKENI. The CDR3 sequence: CASSPDGGALEKLFF. The CDR3 nucleotides read TGTGCCAGCTCACCAGACGGGGGGGCACTTGAAAAACTGTTTTTT.

V usage is TRBV9 and J usage is TRBJ1-1; D ambiguous. Trimming removed 0 bases at V and 3 bases at J, with 12 bases between. The CDR3 consists of 15 residues. Germline CDR1 is SGDLS and CDR2 is YYNGEE. The CDR3 is CASSVEIGVYTEAFF. DNA of the CDR3: TGTGCCAGCAGCGTAGAAATAGGAGTTTACACTGAAGCTTTCTTT.

The genes are TRBV4-1 and TRBJ1-2; D is perhaps TRBD1 (6 bases). There are 15 residues in the CDR3. The germline V gene has CDR1 MGHRA and CDR2 YSYEKL. V was pared by 5 bases and J by 4 bases, with 17 bases between. CDR3 in amino acids: CASSGVIGQLYGYTF. The CDR3 DNA follows: TGCGCCAGCAGCGGAGTGATAGGACAGCTCTATGGCTACACCTTC.

The chain joins TRBV4-1 to TRBJ2-1, with a weak D call TRBD1 (6 bases). The CDR3 is 15 amino acids. Deletions cut 1 base from V and 1 base from J, with 8 bases between. Germline-derived CDR1 and CDR2 are MGHRA and YSYEKL. Here the CDR3 DNA reads TGCGCCAGCAGCCAAGCACAGGGATCCTACAATGAGCAGTTCTTC. It encodes CASSQAQGSYNEQFF.

The V call is TRBV5-1, the J call TRBJ2-7; 8 bases are a match to TRBD1. CDR3 length: 14 amino acids. CDR1 and CDR2 from the germline V gene are SGHRS and YFSETQ. V trimming: 5 bases; J trimming: 6 bases; junction bases outside the gene matches: 10. Here the CDR3 DNA reads TGCGCCAGCAGTCACGACAGGGGTCTAGGCGAGCAGTACTTC. It codes for CASSHDRGLGEQYF.

The genes are TRBV30 and TRBJ2-1, with 10 bases matching TRBD2. Germline V gene sequence: CDR1 GTSNPN, CDR2 SVGIG (reference sequence). V shed 4 bases, J shed 11 bases, and the junction held 8 bases outside the gene matches. There are 13 residues in the CDR3. The CDR3 nucleotides read TGTGCCTGGATGGCTAGCGGGGGTTACAAGCAGTTCTTC. Amino acids: CAWMASGGYKQFF.

The genes are TRBV18 and TRBJ1-6; the D gene is possibly TRBD1 (6 bases). CDR3 length equals 17 residues. Germline CDR1 and CDR2: KGHSH and LQKENI. The V gene lost 2 bases and the J gene lost 6 bases, with 17 bases spanning the gap. Here the CDR3 DNA reads TGTGCCAGCTCACCAATAGGGGGGGGCTCCGGTAATTCACCCCTCCACTTT. Translation: CASSPIGGGSGNSPLHF.

On this clone: Other DNA sequences in this sample translate to the same CDR3. This chain connects TRBV5-1 to TRBJ2-1; D uncertain. This CDR3 comprises 16 residues. CDR1 and CDR2 (germline): SGHRS, YFSETQ. V was clipped by 0 bases and J by 0 bases, with 10 bases between them. For the CDR3, the DNA is TGCGCCAGCAGCTTGGTAGCAGTCAGCTCCTACAATGAGCAGTTCTTC. It is translated as CASSLVAVSSYNEQFF.

This chain connects TRBV10-3 to TRBJ2-5; TRBD2 matches 7 bases. This CDR3 comprises 15 residues. V lost 4 bases to trimming and J lost 5 bases; unmatched junction nucleotides: 10. Germline CDR1 is ENHRY and CDR2 is SYGVKD. CDR3 in amino acids: CAISVLQAGSETQYF. The CDR3 coding sequence is TGTGCCATCAGTGTTTTACAAGCGGGGTCTGAGACCCAGTACTTC.

The chain carries TRBV6-1 and TRBJ1-6; maybe TRBD1 (5 bases). Between the trimmed V and J ends, which lost 2 bases and 9 bases, there was a span of 17 bases. There are 16 residues in the CDR3. The germline CDR1 and CDR2 sequences are MNHNS and SASEGT. The CDR3 region has the DNA TGTGCCAGCAGTGAATCCGTTTGGGGGGTTCTTTCACCCCTCCACTTT. This codes for CASSESVWGVLSPLHF.

This chain's CDR3 is CASSQPAGTFYGYTF. CDR3 in DNA: TGTGCCAGTAGTCAGCCCGCCGGGACATTCTATGGCTACACCTTC. This sequence joins TRBV19 and TRBJ1-2, with D possibly matching TRBD1 (6 bases). Germline values: CDR1 LNHDA, CDR2 SQIVND (reference sequence). The CDR3 totals 15 residues. Trimming removed 5 bases at V and 4 bases at J, with 17 bases between.

The V and J genes are TRBV14 and TRBJ1-6; no definite D call. The germline gives CDR1 SGHDN, CDR2 FVKESK. V was cut by 4 bases and J by 10 bases, with 20 bases left in between. The length of the CDR3 is 16 residues. The CDR3 DNA sequence: TGTGCCAGCAGCCCTTCGAGGGTGGAGGTTCCATCACCCCTCCACTTT. Translation: CASSPSRVEVPSPLHF.

The chain combines TRBV5-8 with TRBJ1-4; D may be TRBD1 (6 bases). Germline assignment: CDR1 SGHTS and CDR2 YDEGEE. The CDR3 length is 16 residues. With 0 bases removed from V and 4 bases from J, the gap between germline ends came to 13 bases. The CDR3 region has the DNA TGTGCCAGCAGCTTGGAACCGGACAGCATTAATGAAAAACTGTTTTTT. Translation gives CASSLEPDSINEKLFF. The variable domain in full, with the rest retrieved from reference TRBV5-8 and TRBJ1-4, is EAGVTQSPTHLIKTRGQQATLRCSPISGHTSVYWYQQALGLGLQFLLWYDEGEERNRGNFPPRFSGRQFPNYSSELNVNALELEDSALYLCASSLEPDSINEKLFFGSGTQLSVL.

This clone was observed a single time. The V call is TRBV5-5, the J call TRBJ1-1; 8 bases line up with TRBD1. This CDR3 region has 15 residues. The V segment lost 3 bases and the J segment 4 bases; nucleotides outside the gene matches: 8. Germline loops: CDR1 SGHKS, CDR2 YYEKEE (reference sequence). The CDR3 reads CASSSLTGVGTEAFF. For the CDR3, the DNA is TGTGCCAGCAGCTCCCTGACAGGGGTGGGCACTGAAGCTTTCTTT.

The chain is built from TRBV11-3 and TRBJ2-1; D call uncertain. Germline CDR1 and CDR2: SGHNT and YENEEA. V was clipped by 6 bases and J by 9 bases, with 12 bases between them. This CDR3 region has 12 residues. DNA of the CDR3: TGTGCCAGCAGTTCACAATCCACTGAGCAGTTCTTC. Protein product: CASSSQSTEQFF.

CDR3 in DNA: TGCGCCAGCAGCCAAGGGGACAGGGGGCTCATTTCCTACAATGAGCAGTTCTTC. Its protein is CASSQGDRGLISYNEQFF. This sequence joins TRBV4-1 and TRBJ2-1; 12 nucleotides agree with TRBD1. Germline CDR1 reads MGHRA; CDR2 reads YSYEKL. The junction had 5 bases not matched to a gene; V was cut back by 1 base and J by 1 base. The CDR3 spans 18 residues.

V is TRBV20-1 and J is TRBJ2-7; 8 bases agree with TRBD2. Germline-derived CDR1 and CDR2 are DFQATT and SNEGSKA (reference sequence). V lost 3 bases to trimming and J lost 2 bases; unmatched junction nucleotides: 6. This CDR3 comprises 14 residues. CDR3 in amino acids: CSASVGGDTYEQYF. The CDR3 DNA is TGCAGTGCTAGTGTCGGGGGGGATACCTACGAGCAGTACTTC.

V usage is TRBV5-1 and J usage is TRBJ2-3, with D possibly TRBD1 on 6 matching bases. Germline CDR1 SGHRS, CDR2 YFSETQ. With 4 bases removed from V and 2 bases from J, the gap between germline ends came to 17 bases. The CDR3 contains 16 residues. CDR3 DNA: TGCGCCAGCAGCCAAGGACAGAGTAGCCACACAGATACGCAGTATTTT. Amino acid sequence: CASSQGQSSHTDTQYF.

This clone is a singleton in its sample. This chain connects TRBV15 to TRBJ1-1; TRBD1 is a possible D gene (6 bases). The CDR3 length is 13 residues. From germline, CDR1 is LNHNV and CDR2 YYDKDF (reference sequence). Deletions cut 10 bases from V and 2 bases from J, with 14 bases between. The CDR3 reads CAIARGANTEAFF. CDR3 coding DNA: TGTGCCATCGCGCGGGGGGCTAACACTGAAGCTTTCTTT.

Remarks on this clone: The junction departs from germline at one end; a sequencing error may be responsible. The V and J genes are TRBV7-7 and TRBJ2-1; 9 bases line up with TRBD2. The CDR3 loop spans 16 amino acids. Germline V gives CDR1 SSHAT, CDR2 FNYEAQ (reference sequence). Written as DNA, the CDR3 is TGTGCTAGCAGCTCCTCCAGCGGGGGGACCTACAATGAGCAGTTCTTC. The encoded protein is CASSSSSGGTYNEQFF.

The rearrangement links TRBV19 to TRBJ2-3; D possibly corresponds to TRBD1 (6 bases). Germline V CDR1 and CDR2: LNHDA, SQIVND (reference sequence). Trimming cost V 3 bases and J 3 bases, with 10 bases left between them. This CDR3 comprises 14 residues. CDR3 nucleotides: TGTGCCAGTAGTATCCGGGACATAACAGATACGCAGTATTTT. Encoded protein: CASSIRDITDTQYF. The variable domain in full, with the rest retrieved from reference TRBV19 and TRBJ2-3, is DGGITQSPKYLFRKEGQNVTLSCEQNLNHDAMYWYRQDPGQGLRLIYYSQIVNDFQKGDIAEGYSVSREKKESFPLTVTSAQKNPTAFYLCASSIRDITDTQYFGPGTRLTVL.